This T cell receptor beta chain was sequenced during a study of cytomegalovirus exposure and HLA in healthy donors. Overall study findings and caveats: Accurate prediction of most subjects' HLA-A and HLA-B alleles from TCR beta sequences was reported. TCR beta chains numbering more than 150 were designated cytomegalovirus-associated. When analyzed later, the rates of TCR association showed variation by HLA locus, with DRB1 the most and HLA-C the fewest. Later analysis demonstrated an association between a missense DCLRE1C variant and TCR beta V- and J-gene trimming.

Notes on this clone: Its target is not known.

PCR employed 60 Vbeta and 13 Jbeta primers. Some clones are missing from TCRdb's copy, which holds only in-frame ones; the method was immunoSEQ multiplex PCR. The repertoire table contains around 130,000 clones. The CDR3 is 15 residues long. Germline V gene sequence: CDR1 MNHEY, CDR2 SVGAGI. V lost 6 bases, J lost 2 bases, and 16 bases lay in between. The chain links TRBV6-5 to TRBJ1-1; no clear D gene. Sequencing input: PBMCs. The sequence derives from a woman aged 40 to 50 in good health and CMV-seronegative. CDR3 in amino acids: CASRRRREVNTEAFF. The DNA of the CDR3 is TGTGCCAGCAGACGCCGACGGGAGGTCAACACTGAAGCTTTCTTT.